Listed here are 14 T cell receptor beta chains from one sample, sequenced in a study of shared clonotypes between healthy human individuals. Using immunoSEQ multiplex PCR, the repertoire was profiled, and TCRdb retains in-frame clones only, with some absent. The sample records over a million clones, about 84% being singletons. The sequencing sample was made of memory CD4+ T cells from PBMCs. Sample subset: CD45RA-negative fraction. Every receptor here comes from a man between 18 and 29 years old in good health. Some clones in this sample may be carry-over from other donors' samples.

The rearrangement uses TRBV2 and TRBJ2-3; D may be TRBD2 (6 bases). V was trimmed by 3 bases and J by 6 bases, leaving 16 bases between them. The CDR3 loop spans 15 amino acids. Germline V gene sequence: CDR1 SNHLY, CDR2 FYNNEI. CDR3 sequence reads: CASSDRREIADTQYF. CDR3 DNA: TGTGCCAGCAGTGACCGCCGGGAGATAGCGGATACGCAGTATTTT.

In regard to this clone: Within the sample, other DNA sequences also encode this same CDR3. The J gene is TRBJ1-1, the V gene TRBV28; 10 nucleotides align to TRBD1. Germline CDR1 is MDHEN and CDR2 is SYDVKM. J lost 3 bases, V lost 4 bases, and 2 bases had no gene match. This CDR3 comprises 14 residues. The CDR3 coding sequence is TGTGCCAGCAGTTCCGGACAGGGGGACACTGAAGCTTTCTTT. It specifies CASSSGQGDTEAFF.

This clone was counted only a few times. The rearrangement joins TRBV10-3 to TRBJ2-2, with 14 bases identical to TRBD2. Trimming took 6 bases from V and 3 from J; bases not matched to a gene: 6. In germline, CDR1 is ENHRY, CDR2 SYGVKD. This CDR3 is built from 17 residues. The CDR3 DNA is TGTGCCATCAGGGGACTAGCGGGAGAGGGGGACACCGGGGAGCTGTTTTTT. Amino acids: CAIRGLAGEGDTGELFF.

Turning to this clone: Distinct nucleotide sequences in the sample also encode this CDR3. The rearrangement uses TRBV28 and TRBJ2-5; D is unresolved. V lost 4 bases and J 5 bases, leaving 5 bases between the germline ends. The CDR3 has 11 amino acids. Germline CDR1 MDHEN, CDR2 SYDVKM. The CDR3 DNA reads TGTGCCAGCAGTTCTGAGGAGACCCAGTACTTC. Its protein is CASSSEETQYF.

V is TRBV5-4 and J is TRBJ2-5; 8 nucleotides align to TRBD1. This CDR3 region has 15 residues. The germline gives CDR1 SGHNT, CDR2 YYREEE (reference sequence). Unmatched junction bases numbered 10, after V lost 4 bases and J lost 5 bases. CDR3: CASSAGQGRAETQYF. CDR3 sequence (DNA): TGTGCCAGCAGCGCCGGACAGGGTAGGGCCGAGACCCAGTACTTC.

The rearrangement links TRBV12-2 to TRBJ2-5; TRBD2, as called in the table, went unchecked against the DNA. TRBV12-2 is designated a pseudogene. The CDR3 totals 16 residues. CDR3 nucleotide sequence: TGTGCAAGTCGCCCCGGGGCTAGCGGAAACCAAGAGACCCAGTACTTC. Amino acid sequence: CASRPGASGNQETQYF.

The chain employs TRBV5-1 and TRBJ1-1, with D hard to call. The CDR3 spans 15 residues. V was clipped by 1 base and J by 0 bases, with 10 bases between them. CDR1 is SGHRS, CDR2 YFSETQ, per germline. In nucleotides, the CDR3 is TGCGCCAGCAGCTTGTCTGGACCTATGAACACTGAAGCTTTCTTT. Its translation is CASSLSGPMNTEAFF.

The rearrangement links TRBV10-1 to TRBJ2-7; D not resolved. The CDR3 consists of 15 residues. Trimming took 3 bases from V and 2 from J, leaving 14 bases between them. Germline V gives CDR1 WNHNN, CDR2 SYGVQD (reference sequence). The CDR3 nucleotides read TGCGCCAGCAGTGACCCAGGCCACGGACCCTACGAGCAGTACTTC. Its translation: CASSDPGHGPYEQYF.

This clone was counted a few times. J is TRBJ2-5 and V is TRBV4-3, with TRBD2 as a possible D gene (5 bases). The V end was cut by 4 bases, the J end by 4 bases, with 10 bases between. The germline V gene encodes CDR1 LGHNA and CDR2 YSLEER. The CDR3 sequence is 13 residues long. CDR3 protein: CASSLARGETQYF. CDR3 in DNA: TGCGCCAGCAGCCTAGCGAGAGGAGAGACCCAGTACTTC.

The chain links TRBV18 to TRBJ1-1, with D possibly matching TRBD1 (5 bases). The CDR3 runs 13 residues. Germline assignment: CDR1 KGHSH and CDR2 LQKENI. Trimming cost V 6 bases and J 4 bases, with 12 bases left between them. CDR3: CASSQGRSTEAFF. Written as DNA, the CDR3 is TGTGCCAGCTCCCAGGGTCGGAGCACTGAAGCTTTCTTT. The variable domain in full, completed from reference TRBV18 and TRBJ1-1, reads NAGVMQNPRHLVRRRGQEARLRCSPMKGHSHVYWYRQLPEEGLKFMVYLQKENIIDESGMPKERFSAEFPKEGPSILRIQQVVRGDSAAYFCASSQGRSTEAFFGQGTRLTVV.

This clone was found many times. The chain uses TRBV11-2 and TRBJ2-1, with a weak D call TRBD1 (6 bases). V was pared by 5 bases and J by 10 bases, with 15 bases between. Germline loops: CDR1 SGHAT, CDR2 FQNNGV. CDR3 size: 13 residues. The CDR3 region has the DNA TGTGCCAGCAGCAAAGGACAGTTATGGGAGCAGTTCTTC. Translated, it gives CASSKGQLWEQFF. Supplemented by reference TRBV11-2 and TRBJ2-1, the full variable domain reads EAGVAQSPRYKIIEKRQSVAFWCNPISGHATLYWYQQILGQGPKLLIQFQNNGVVDDSQLPKDRFSAERLKGVDSTLKIQPAKLEDSAVYLCASSKGQLWEQFFGPGTRLTVL.

This clone was recorded at least ten times. The CDR3 reads CASSLGTLNTEAFF. In DNA form, the CDR3 reads TGTGCCAGCAGTTTAGGGACATTGAACACTGAAGCTTTCTTT. The chain recombines TRBV28 with TRBJ1-1; the D gene is possibly TRBD1 (6 bases). V lost 2 bases, J lost 0 bases, and 7 bases lay in between. This CDR3 is built from 14 residues. In germline, CDR1 is MDHEN, CDR2 SYDVKM.

This chain connects TRBV7-8 to TRBJ1-2; 8 bases align to TRBD1. CDR1 is SGHVS and CDR2 is FQNEAQ in the germline V gene. The CDR3 covers 14 residues. The V segment lost 5 bases and the J segment 4 bases; nucleotides outside the gene matches: 6. The CDR3 reads CASSPTDRAYGYTF. The CDR3 nucleotides are TGTGCCAGCAGCCCCACGGACAGGGCCTATGGCTACACCTTC.

The gene calls are TRBV2 and TRBJ1-2, with TRBD1 matching 7 bases. Trimming took 3 bases from V and 4 from J; bases not matched to a gene: 8. The V gene's germline CDR1 is SNHLY and CDR2 FYNNEI. The CDR3 sequence is 15 residues long. The CDR3: CASSEDRQSVYGYTF. CDR3 DNA sequence: TGTGCCAGCAGTGAGGACAGGCAATCCGTCTATGGCTACACCTTC.